A selection of T cell receptor beta chains follows, all from one sample in a study of a mutant IDH1 vaccine in newly diagnosed glioma. Profiling relied on immunoSEQ multiplex PCR, and the TCRdb table lists in-frame clones only, not all of them. Of 45,000 to 65,000 clones in the sample, 82% were seen once. No antigens are known for them. Sequences were derived from PBMCs, sampled from a glioma patient whose treatment included an IDH1 peptide vaccine. All receptors come from a young woman with glioma. Some clones in this sample may be carry-over from other donors' samples. Each CDR3 is given with its conserved first and last residue. The D gene is left open where the match is weak. A clone size is listed for some rows: how often the clone was seen (once, few, many), or a class if it is expanded.

TRBJ1-5 . . TRBV6-1 TGTGCCAGCACCAAGCAGTGGAGCAATCAGCCCCAGCATTTT CASTKQWSNQPQHF
TRBJ2-7 . . TRBV4-1 TGCGCCAGCAGCCAAGACCGTAACGAGCAGTACTTC CASSQDRNEQYF
TRBJ1-2 . . TRBV19 TGTGCCAGTAGTATTTGGGGGCGCGGAGAGGAGGGCTACACCTTC CASSIWGRGEEGYTF
TRBJ1-5 . . TRBV2 TGTGCCAGCAGTGAAGCGAGACACGCAATCAGGCCCCAGCATTTT CASSEARHAIRPQHF
TRBJ2-6 . . TRBV15 TGTGCCACCAGCAGAGCCTCGGTCTCTGGGGCCAACGTCCTGACTTTC CATSRASVSGANVLTF
TRBJ1-5 . . TRBV10-2 TGCGCCAGCAGTGAGTCGAATCAGCCCCAGCATTTT CASSESNQPQHF
TRBJ1-3 once . TRBV5-1 TGCGCCAGCAGCATGGACGGAACTGGAAACACCATATATTTT CASSMDGTGNTIYF
TRBJ2-6 . . TRBV7-9 TGTGCCAGCAGCTCGACCCGGGACGGATCTCTCGGGGCCAACGTCCTGACTTTC CASSSTRDGSLGANVLTF
TRBJ1-5 few . TRBV18 TGTGCCAGCTCCCCGAGCGGGGGGCGCAGCAATCAGCCCCAGCATTTT CASSPSGGRSNQPQHF
TRBJ2-7 . . TRBV19 TGTGCCAGTAGCATGACAGGCCGGGGCTACGAGCAGTACTTC CASSMTGRGYEQYF
TRBJ1-1 . TRBD1 TRBV5-1 TGCGCCAGCAGCTTACTGACAGGGCCAAACACTGAAGCTTTCTTT CASSLLTGPNTEAFF
TRBJ2-1 . . TRBV7-9 TGTGCCAGCAGCTTAACTGAGGGATTGGCCTACAATGAGCAGTTCTTC CASSLTEGLAYNEQFF
TRBJ1-1 few TRBD1 TRBV18 TGTGCCAGCTCACCACCGGTCAGGGGGCGCAACACTGAAGCTTTCTTT CASSPPVRGRNTEAFF
TRBJ1-1 . TRBD1 TRBV2 TGTGCCAGCGCTTTGGACAGGGCGAACACTGAAGCTTTCTTT CASALDRANTEAFF
TRBJ1-1 . TRBD1 TRBV6-5 TGTGCCAGCAGTACGACAGGGGGGGTGAACACTGAAGCTTTCTTT CASSTTGGVNTEAFF
TRBJ1-1 . . TRBV5-1 TGCGCCAGCAGCTACCTAGCAGGGGATAACACTGAAGCTTTCTTT CASSYLAGDNTEAFF
TRBJ2-3 . TRBD1 TRBV4-2 TGTGCCAGCAGCCAAGTGGGACAGGGGGTAGATACGCAGTATTTT CASSQVGQGVDTQYF
TRBJ2-7 once . TRBV7-8 TGTGCCAGCAGCCCCAGACAGTTATACGAGCAGTACTTC CASSPRQLYEQYF
TRBJ1-4 . . TRBV5-4 TGTGCCAGCCAAGACGACAGGACCAATGAAAAACTGTTTTTT CASQDDRTNEKLFF
TRBJ2-5 once TRBD2 TRBV2 TGTGCCAGCAGGGGACTAGCGGGAGGACCACAAGAGACCCAGTACTTC CASRGLAGGPQETQYF
TRBJ2-7 . . TRBV6-1 TGTGCCATCCTCCGGGACGGGCTCTACGAGCAGTACTTC CAILRDGLYEQYF
TRBJ2-2 . TRBD1 TRBV7-8 TGTGCCAGCAGCCAGAAACAGGGGTCCGGGGAGCTGTTTTTT CASSQKQGSGELFF
TRBJ1-5 . . TRBV12-5 TGTGCTAGTGGGCAACCAGGGGTTTGGGATCAGCCCCAGCATTTT CASGQPGVWDQPQHF
TRBJ1-6 . . TRBV9 TGTGCCAGCAGCGCCGGCCCAGCTCCACCCCTCCACTTT CASSAGPAPPLHF
TRBJ1-6 . TRBD1 TRBV5-6 TGTGCCAGCAGCCCAGGGGGCGTGACTTCACCCCTCCACTTT CASSPGGVTSPLHF
TRBJ1-1 . . TRBV14 TGTGCCAGCACCCTCGGTCAGAACACTGAAGCTTTCTTT CASTLGQNTEAFF
TRBJ2-7 . TRBD2 TRBV19 TGTGCCAGTAGTATGGTTTCTAGCGGGACTATCTCCTACGAGCAGTACTTC CASSMVSSGTISYEQYF
TRBJ1-1 . . TRBV29-1 TGCAGCGTTGTATTTTGGGGCTCGTCGGTCGCTGAAGCTTTCTTT CSVVFWGSSVAEAFF
TRBJ2-1 . TRBD2 TRBV4-1 TGCGCCAGCAGCCTCATGGGTGGGACTACCTACAATGAGCAGTTCTTC CASSLMGGTTYNEQFF
TRBJ1-1 once . TRBV6-1 TGTGCCAGCAGAAACTTCGTCACTGAAGCTTTCTTT CASRNFVTEAFF
TRBJ2-1 . TRBD2 TRBV9 TGTGCCAGCAGCGTAGTAGGTAGCGGGGCCTACAATGAGCAGTTCTTC CASSVVGSGAYNEQFF
TRBJ2-1 . . TRBV5-6 TGTGCCAGCAGCGTTATTAGCGGTTACAATGAGCAGTTCTTC CASSVISGYNEQFF
TRBJ2-7 . . TRBV4-1 TGCGCCAGCAGCCTAAGGGGGGGCTCGACCAGTTACGAGCAGTACTTC CASSLRGGSTSYEQYF
TRBJ1-1 . . TRBV11-2 TGTGCCAGCTACTCATCAACCTCCATGAACACTGAAGCTTTCTTT CASYSSTSMNTEAFF
TRBJ1-4 . . TRBV6-1 TGTGCCAGCAGTCCTCGGACGGGAAATGAAAAACTGTTTTTT CASSPRTGNEKLFF
TRBJ1-2 once TRBD1 TRBV2 TGTGCCAGCAGTTATACAGGGGGATCCAGCTATGGCTACACCTTC CASSYTGGSSYGYTF
TRBJ2-7 . TRBD1 TRBV19 TGTGCCAGTAGTATAGAGGGACAGGGCTCCTACGAGCAGTACTTC CASSIEGQGSYEQYF
TRBJ1-2 once . TRBV19 TGTGCCAGTAGCCCAGTGGGGGGGGCTTCCTATGGCTACACCTTC CASSPVGGASYGYTF
TRBJ2-5 . . TRBV29-1 TGCAGCGCCCCGTGGCCGGGAGAGACCCAGTACTTC CSAPWPGETQYF
TRBJ1-2 few . TRBV6-5 TGTGCCAGCAGAACCGGGAGCTATGGCTACACCTTC CASRTGSYGYTF
TRBJ1-6 . TRBD1 TRBV5-6 TGTGCCAGCAGCTTCAGGGGGCGCAGGCCTTCACCCCTCCACTTT CASSFRGRRPSPLHF
TRBJ2-3 . TRBD2 TRBV10-3 TGTGCCATCAGACGCCCGGGAGCGGGGAGCACAGATACGCAGTATTTT CAIRRPGAGSTDTQYF
TRBJ1-1 few TRBD1 TRBV7-9 TGTGCCAGCAGGCGGACGACAGGGTGGACTGAAGCTTTCTTT CASRRTTGWTEAFF
TRBJ2-7 . TRBD1 TRBV4-2 TGTGCCAGCAGCCAAGAGTATGGGGACAGGTCTTACGAGCAGTACTTC CASSQEYGDRSYEQYF
TRBJ1-1 . TRBD1 TRBV10-3 TGTGCCGCCAGCCGCCTTGTGGGGGACAGCCTGAACACTGAAGCTTTCTTT CAASRLVGDSLNTEAFF
TRBJ2-7 few TRBD2 TRBV6-6 TGTGCCAGCAGTAAAGGGACTAGCGGGAGTTACGAGCAGTACTTC CASSKGTSGSYEQYF
TRBJ1-2 . TRBD1 TRBV6-5 TGTGCCAGCAGTTACTCCAATCCGGGACAGGGCAATGGCTACACCTTC CASSYSNPGQGNGYTF